The sequence of this T cell receptor beta chain was determined in a study of spatial heterogeneity in lung cancer (dated by TCRdb to about 2019). General notes on the study: Beta-chain transcripts were consistently detected in greater numbers than alpha-chain transcripts, which likely reflects a higher abundance of beta-chain transcripts. In the raw uncorrected reads, each unique combination of TCR and UMI appeared on average more than ten times. The study quantitatively compared TCR alpha and beta repertoires across multiple tumor regions, matched nontumor lung and blood in non-small cell lung cancer. TCR repertoire features were related to nonsynonymous mutation counts determined by whole-exome sequencing of tumor tissue. At surgery, both alpha and beta chains were TCR-sequenced in fewer than 250 tumor regions, about 61 matched nontumor lung samples and around 50 PBMC samples.

The CDR3 has 14 amino acids, counting the end cysteine and phenylalanine. The DNA shown is the 42-base CDR3, in frame from base 1. V and J lose 0 bases and 6 bases, and a span of 8 bases separates them. Looking up the germline V gene yields CDR1 LGHNA and CDR2 YSLEER. The time point tag for this specimen amounts to: sample taken at primary tumor resection. Without any cell sorting, TCR sequencing was performed on whole RNA extracted either from tumor and nontumor lung tissue or from cryopreserved PBMC samples. The donors were some 76 patients from the lung TRACERx cohort who had early-stage, untreated non-small cell lung cancer. Only patients with enough RNA available from two or more tumor regions were chosen for TCR sequencing. Broad study findings and their caveats: Additional single-cell paired TCR alpha and beta sequencing was considered necessary to confirm, at a functional level, the hypothesis that regional TCRs recognize regional mutations. Ubiquitous expanded tumor TCRs showed up in blood more often at tumor resection than at routine follow-up.

Library construction relied on 5' RACE. The instrument given in TCRdb is NextSeq 500. The TCR library protocol attached a unique molecular identifier to each TCR cDNA molecule to allow correction of PCR and sequencing errors. The original pipeline was this. TCR identification, UMI-based error correction and CDR3 extraction were all carried out with Decombinator tools. Expanded TCRs were defined as those above a frequency of 2 per 1,000, corresponding to the top 1% of the tumor frequency distribution. Rényi diversity was computed with the R vegan package after subsampling each repertoire 100 times to 5,000 TCRs. To build CDR3 similarity networks, amino acid triplet string-kernel similarity was used, and CDR3s were connected when their pairwise similarity was above 0.82. Through fastp at Q25 and MiXCR, TCRdb rebuilt clones from the public reads, retaining in-frame beta chains. Each CDR3 protein appears once, grouped with its most common genes and DNA. These V and J calls are TCRdb output, not the study's own analysis. The sample table lists approximately 90,000 distinct CDR3 sequences, approximately 8.2% of them with a count of one. 6.5% to 8.5% of the sample belongs to the ten largest clones.

As to this clonotype: This clone's antigen is unknown. No base-level quality is on record; no much larger clone is a single base apart.

The specimen was PBMCs, collected at surgery. Rearrangement joined TRBV4-3 to TRBJ2-2; the D gene cannot be resolved reliably. The origin of this receptor is a male donor with early-stage non-small cell lung cancer. The DNA sequence is TGCGCCAGCAGCCAAGAGAGGTCCGCCGGGGAGCTGTTTTTT. Its product reads: CASSQERSAGELFF.